The 18 T cell receptor beta chains in this list originate from one sample, sequenced in a study of blood T cell repertoires in COVID-19. Profiling relied on immunoSEQ multiplex PCR, and the TCRdb table lists in-frame clones only, not all of them. The repertoire holds approximately 210,000 clones, with 88% as singletons. The specimen sequenced was peripheral blood. These receptors were obtained from a human donor in a cohort sampled during active COVID-19.

The V call is TRBV19, the J call TRBJ2-7; 12 bases are a match to TRBD2. CDR1 and CDR2 from the germline V gene are LNHDA and SQIVND (reference sequence). J lost 2 bases, V lost 5 bases, and 1 base had no gene match. The CDR3 totals 14 residues. The CDR3 DNA follows: TGTGCCAGTAGTCCTAGCGGGGGGGCCTACGAGCAGTACTTC. The encoded protein is CASSPSGGAYEQYF.

The J gene is TRBJ2-7, the V gene TRBV25-1; D is perhaps TRBD1 (6 bases). This CDR3 spans 12 amino acids. V gave up 10 bases and J gave up 2 bases, with 12 bases separating them. Germline V gene lookup returns CDR1 MGHDK and CDR2 SYGVNS. For the CDR3, the DNA is TGTGCCACCCAACAGGGAACCTACGAGCAGTACTTC. This gives the protein CATQQGTYEQYF.

The V call is TRBV7-8, the J call TRBJ2-1; the D gene is possibly TRBD2 (6 bases). The germline V gene encodes CDR1 SGHVS and CDR2 FQNEAQ. Between the trimmed V and J ends, which lost 8 bases and 4 bases, there was a span of 12 bases. This CDR3 has 13 amino acids. CDR3 amino acids: CASGPGLYNEQFF. CDR3 in DNA: TGTGCCAGCGGGCCGGGACTTTACAATGAGCAGTTCTTC.

This clone was detected once. The V and J genes are TRBV6-2 or TRBV6-3 and TRBJ2-1; TRBD2 agrees at 15 bases. The CDR3 totals 18 residues. CDR1 MNHEY and CDR2 SVGEGT come from the germline V gene. Trimming took 0 bases from V and 9 from J; bases not matched to a gene: 9. The CDR3, as DNA: TGTGCCAGCAGTTACTCGAGTGGACTAGCGGGGGGGTGGAGTGAGCAGTTCTTC. Its translation is CASSYSSGLAGGWSEQFF.

The chain joins TRBV4-1 to TRBJ2-7; a possible D gene is TRBD2 (7 bases). The length of the CDR3 is 14 residues. Germline CDR1 and CDR2: MGHRA and YSYEKL. Trimming removed 5 bases at V and 2 bases at J, with 13 bases between. CDR3 region: CASSLGGGTYEQYF. DNA of the CDR3: TGCGCCAGCAGCTTAGGGGGAGGGACCTACGAGCAGTACTTC.

The rearrangement uses TRBV7-9 and TRBJ1-4; the match to TRBD1 covers 8 bases. The V and J ends lost 5 bases and 5 bases, in that order; junction bases with no gene match: 4. The CDR3 covers 14 residues. CDR1 and CDR2 (germline): SEHNR, FQNEAQ (reference sequence). CDR3 coding DNA: TGTGCCAGCAGCCGGGACAGGAACAATGAAAAACTGTTTTTT. Translated: CASSRDRNNEKLFF.

V usage is TRBV9 and J usage is TRBJ1-1; 8 bases align to TRBD1. The CDR3 length is 15 residues. Germline CDR1 and CDR2: SGDLS and YYNGEE. The J segment lost 4 bases and the V segment lost 3 bases, leaving 8 bases of the junction unmatched. The CDR3 bases are TGTGCCAGCAGCGGCGCGACAGGGGCCGGCACTGAAGCTTTCTTT. Its protein is CASSGATGAGTEAFF.

The V and J genes are TRBV5-1 and TRBJ2-7, with 11 bases lining up with TRBD2. The CDR3 contains 14 residues. Germline CDR1 reads SGHRS; CDR2 reads YFSETQ. Trimming at V came to 1 base and at J to 6 bases, leaving 3 bases not matched to a gene. CDR3 in DNA: TGCGCCAGCAGCTTGAGGCTAGCGGGAGGCGAGCAGTACTTC. Translated: CASSLRLAGGEQYF.

The J gene is TRBJ2-7, the V gene TRBV6-1; D gene unclear. The V and J ends lost 3 bases and 4 bases respectively, with 10 bases between them. CDR3 length equals 13 residues. Looked up from germline, CDR1 is MNHNS and CDR2 is SASEGT. In DNA form, the CDR3 reads TGTGCCAGCAGTGAGGGCTCCCTATACGAGCAGTACTTC. Translation: CASSEGSLYEQYF.

The CDR3 nucleotides read TGTGCCAGCAGTGACAGGCCAGATACGCAGTATTTT. As protein: CASSDRPDTQYF. V gene TRBV6-1 combines with J gene TRBJ2-3, with D hard to call. CDR1 and CDR2 from the germline V gene are MNHNS and SASEGT. This CDR3 is built from 12 residues. The ends were cut back, 3 bases at V and 4 bases at J, with 5 bases in the middle.

The genes are TRBV18 and TRBJ2-3, with 7 bases identical to TRBD1. The CDR3 runs 17 residues. Germline CDR1 reads KGHSH; CDR2 reads LQKENI. The V segment lost 2 bases and the J segment 0 bases; nucleotides outside the gene matches: 8. The CDR3 here is CASSPSPGQMSTDTQYF. The CDR3 DNA sequence: TGTGCCAGCTCACCAAGCCCGGGACAGATGAGCACAGATACGCAGTATTTT.

The chain uses TRBV7-2 and TRBJ2-1, with 9 nucleotides matching TRBD2. The trim removed 5 bases at V and 6 bases at J, leaving 8 bases unmatched. The CDR3 spans 15 residues. The V gene's germline CDR1 is SGHTA and CDR2 FQGNSA. The CDR3 coding sequence is TGTGCCAGCAGCCCTTATGGTAGCGGGGGCAATGAGCAGTTCTTC. This codes for CASSPYGSGGNEQFF.

The rearrangement joins TRBV5-1 to TRBJ1-1; D gene uncertain. This CDR3 is built from 15 residues. The ends were cut back, 4 bases at V and 1 base at J, with 14 bases in the middle. From germline, CDR1 is SGHRS and CDR2 YFSETQ. This CDR3 is CASSLRPEGNTEAFF. The CDR3 DNA sequence: TGCGCCAGCAGCCTTAGACCCGAGGGGAACACTGAAGCTTTCTTT.

This clone was counted between two and nine times. At the DNA level, this CDR3 is encoded by other sequences in the same sample as well. This rearrangement joins TRBV9 to TRBJ2-3; D uncertain. The CDR3 has 12 amino acids. V lost 0 bases and J lost 3, with 2 bases in between. Germline loops: CDR1 SGDLS, CDR2 YYNGEE. Here the CDR3 DNA reads TGTGCCAGCAGCGTAGCGACAGATACGCAGTATTTT. Amino acids: CASSVATDTQYF. Filled out from reference TRBV9 and TRBJ2-3, the complete variable domain reads DSGVTQTPKHLITATGQRVTLRCSPRSGDLSVYWYQQSLDQGLQFLIQYYNGEERAKGNILERFSAQQFPDLHSELNLSSLELGDSALYFCASSVATDTQYFGPGTRLTVL.

V and J are TRBV28 and TRBJ1-1; D ambiguous. The V end lost 3 bases, the J end lost 2 bases, and 10 bases lay between the germline ends. This CDR3 region has 14 residues. Germline V gene data show CDR1 as MDHEN and CDR2 as SYDVKM. The CDR3 sequence is CASSFGVDNTEAFF. CDR3 bases: TGTGCCAGCAGTTTCGGGGTCGACAACACTGAAGCTTTCTTT.

The genes are TRBV3-1 (or the pseudogene TRBV3-2) and TRBJ2-3; D perhaps matches TRBD2 (5 bases). Deletions cut 1 base from V and 11 bases from J, with 16 bases between. The CDR3 is 14 residues long. Germline CDR1 and CDR2: LGHDT and YNNKEL (reference sequence). CDR3 sequence reads: CASSQGTSAGGQYF. CDR3 DNA sequence: TGTGCCAGCAGCCAAGGGACTTCGGCCGGAGGGCAGTATTTT.

This clone has just a few counts. V and J are TRBV5-4 and TRBJ2-1; 8 bases map to TRBD2. The CDR3 extends over 15 amino acids. Germline V gene lookup returns CDR1 SGHNT and CDR2 YYREEE (reference sequence). Trimming took 0 bases from V and 6 from J; bases not matched to a gene: 5. In nucleotides, the CDR3 is TGTGCCAGCAGCTTGGACAGCGGGAGAGGCAATGAGCAGTTCTTC. It translates to CASSLDSGRGNEQFF.

V is TRBV19 and J is TRBJ2-1, with 7 bases matching TRBD2. The CDR3 contains 15 residues. J lost 3 bases, V lost 3 bases, and 5 bases had no gene match. The germline V gene encodes CDR1 LNHDA and CDR2 SQIVND (reference sequence). The CDR3 DNA is TGTGCCAGTAGTATGGACGGGAGGTTCTACAATGAGCAGTTCTTC. Protein: CASSMDGRFYNEQFF.